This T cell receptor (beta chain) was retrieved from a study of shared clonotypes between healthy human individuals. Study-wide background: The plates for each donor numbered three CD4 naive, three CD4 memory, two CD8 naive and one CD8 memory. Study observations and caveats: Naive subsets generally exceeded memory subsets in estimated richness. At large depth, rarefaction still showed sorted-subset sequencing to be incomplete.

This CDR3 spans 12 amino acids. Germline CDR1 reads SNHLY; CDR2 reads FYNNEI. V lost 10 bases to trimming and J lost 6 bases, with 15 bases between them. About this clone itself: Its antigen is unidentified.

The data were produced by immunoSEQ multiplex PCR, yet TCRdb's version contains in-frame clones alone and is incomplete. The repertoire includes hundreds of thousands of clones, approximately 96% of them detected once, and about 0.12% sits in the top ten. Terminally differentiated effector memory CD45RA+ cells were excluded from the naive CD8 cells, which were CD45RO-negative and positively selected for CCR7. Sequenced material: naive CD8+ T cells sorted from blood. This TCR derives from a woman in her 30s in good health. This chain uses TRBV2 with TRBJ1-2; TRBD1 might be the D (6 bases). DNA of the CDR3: TGTGCCACCCCCACCAGGGGCGATGGCTACACCTTC. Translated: CATPTRGDGYTF.